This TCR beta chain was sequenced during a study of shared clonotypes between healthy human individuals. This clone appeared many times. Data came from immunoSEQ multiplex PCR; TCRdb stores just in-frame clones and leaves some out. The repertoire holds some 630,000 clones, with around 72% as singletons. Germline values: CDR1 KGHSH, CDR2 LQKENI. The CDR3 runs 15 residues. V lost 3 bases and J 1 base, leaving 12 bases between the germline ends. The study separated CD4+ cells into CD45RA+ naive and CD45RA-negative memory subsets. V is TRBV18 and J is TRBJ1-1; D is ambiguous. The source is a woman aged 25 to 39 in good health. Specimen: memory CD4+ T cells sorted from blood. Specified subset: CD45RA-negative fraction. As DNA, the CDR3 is TGTGCCAGCTCACCGTTAGGGTTGGAGAACACTGAAGCTTTCTTT. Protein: CASSPLGLENTEAFF.